The T cell receptor beta chain under discussion was sequenced for a study of blood T cell repertoires in COVID-19. The CDR3 is made up of 15 amino acids. The junction had 6 bases not matched to a gene; V was cut back by 3 bases and J by 5 bases. Per the germline V gene, CDR1 is SGHTA and CDR2 is FQGNSA. Per the study methods: How many nucleated cells were present was estimated from reference gene primer amplification. Produced via immunoSEQ multiplex PCR; TCRdb's table is partial and in-frame only. V, J and clone size are those of that table, while D and trimming were read from the DNA. The profile covers about 160,000 clones, with roughly 90% appearing a single time and about a sixth taken by the ten largest.

The origin of this receptor is a man aged 55 to 69 with active or convalescent COVID-19. The chain uses TRBV7-2 and TRBJ1-5; 8 nucleotides line up with TRBD1. Sample: peripheral blood. The CDR3, as DNA: TGTGCCAGCAGCTTTCGAACAGGGGGTGATCAGCCCCAGCATTTT. It is translated as CASSFRTGGDQPQHF.